The entry below describes one T cell receptor (beta chain). This clonotype was seen ten or more times. Its binding antigen is unknown. Per-base qualities were not stored, and no clone one base away is much larger. Set within a cohort of healthcare workers in London, UK, this nested case-control study involved weekly PCR testing of nasopharyngeal swabs along with blood sampling. Healthcare workers were recruited during the week of the UK lockdown, between 23 and 31 March 2020, and followed weekly for up to roughly 15 weeks. This specimen belongs to a study of early T cells in non-severe SARS-CoV-2 infection (dated by TCRdb to about 2021). Background on the whole study: Because TCR sequencing relied on bulk RNA taken from unsorted whole blood, pairing of alpha and beta chains was not possible.

The research as a whole found: VDJdb matching was skewed toward anti-spike CD8 responses and likely underestimated virus-specific expansions by missing private and CD4 specificities.

Library preparation used 5' RACE. Sequencing instrument: NextSeq 500. Unique molecular identifiers were attached to individual cDNA molecules in the TCR library protocol so that sequencing error and PCR bias could be corrected. Both TCR alpha and beta chains were sequenced, and tight co-correlation was observed between alpha and beta sequence abundances in each sample. The paper's data handling went like this. Decombinator V4 was used to perform V gene, J gene and CDR3 annotation of TCR sequences. Expanded TCRs were defined as changing significantly between any two time points under a Poisson model with p below 0.0001. Abundances of TCRs were expressed as counts per million after normalisation to the total number of TCRs sequenced in each sample. MAIT TCRs were defined by TRAV1-2 paired with TRAJ12, TRAJ20 or TRAJ33, and iNKT TCRs by TRAV10 paired with TRAJ18. A search of VDJdb, accessed on 1 November 2021, was run for TCRs annotated to CMV, EBV and SARS-CoV-2, with TCRs annotated for multiple antigens excluded. Starting from the raw public reads, TCRdb applied fastp trimming at Q25, assembled clones with MiXCR and retained in-frame beta chains. Under each unique CDR3 protein, matching rows form one entry showing the most common genes and DNA. V and J calls and clone size were set by TCRdb, not the authors. This sample comprises roughly 41,000 distinct CDR3 sequences, 5% to 6% of them detected only once. Under 7% of the sample belongs to the ten largest clones.

Reading the germline V gene gives CDR1 ENHRY and CDR2 SYGVKD. The CDR3 holds 16 amino acids from the cysteine to the phenylalanine. The DNA shown is the 48-base CDR3, in frame from base 1. The V and J ends are trimmed by 2 bases and 0 bases, leaving 11 bases between them. This specimen was whole blood, taken at baseline. The receptor was derived from an adult who was a healthcare worker with PCR-confirmed SARS-CoV-2 infection or an uninfected control (not recorded which). The chain uses TRBV10-3 and TRBJ2-4, with a weak D call of TRBD2 (5 bases match). The CDR3 corresponds to CAISEPPGLAKNIQYF. The nucleotide sequence reads TGTGCCATCAGTGAGCCCCCGGGGTTAGCCAAAAACATTCAGTACTTC.